This entry lists 16 T cell receptor beta chains sequenced from one sample in a study of T-cell reconstitution after alpha-beta-depleted transplantation in children. TCRbeta library construction was performed incorporating unique molecular identifiers. TCRdb reanalysed the PCR reads using MiXCR and keeps one entry per CDR3 protein. The repertoire includes about 610,000 distinct CDR3 sequences, approximately 30% of them detected once, and approximately 39% sits in the top ten. The specimen comprised PBMCs, sampled before TCRalphabeta/CD19-depleted stem cell transplant. All receptors come from a boy younger than two with Wiskott-Aldrich syndrome, due to receive a stem cell transplant.

This clonotype was detected a few times. Here the CDR3 reads CASSSTGLGTGELFF. For the CDR3, the DNA is TGTGCCAGCTCATCGACAGGGCTTGGTACCGGGGAGCTGTTTTTT. The chain carries TRBV18 and TRBJ2-2, with 7 bases aligning to TRBD1. The germline gives CDR1 KGHSH, CDR2 LQKENI. V was clipped by 5 bases and J by 5 bases; unmatched bases: 8. The CDR3 is 15 amino acids.

The chain combines TRBV9 with TRBJ2-2; D call uncertain. Trimming took off 2 bases at V and 7 bases at J, with 9 bases between the two ends. The CDR3 extends over 13 amino acids. CDR1 and CDR2 from the germline V gene are SGDLS and YYNGEE. The CDR3 sequence is CASSVQTVGELFF. The CDR3 bases are TGTGCCAGCAGCGTCCAGACGGTCGGGGAGCTGTTTTTT.

This clonotype was recorded a few times. V is TRBV20-1 and J is TRBJ2-1; 9 bases agree with TRBD2. Germline lookup yields CDR1 DFQATT and CDR2 SNEGSKA (reference sequence). CDR3 length: 15 amino acids. V shed 5 bases and J 4 bases; nucleotides not matched to a gene: 9. CDR3 nucleotides: TGCAGTGCTCACCGGACTAGCGCTAAATACAATGAGCAGTTCTTC. Amino acid sequence: CSAHRTSAKYNEQFF.

Points on this clonotype: Its ends do not fully match the called genes, so a read error is possible. V and J are TRBV12-3 or TRBV12-4 and TRBJ2-4; possible D gene TRBD2, 6 bases. This CDR3 is 11 amino acids long. The CDR3 DNA sequence: TGTGCCAGCAGCCGGGACTGGCGATTAATCTTC. Protein sequence: CASSRDWRLIF.

This clonotype is a singleton in its sample. The gene calls are TRBV12-3 or TRBV12-4 and TRBJ2-2; D remains ambiguous. V lost 8 bases to trimming and J lost 4 bases, with 11 bases between them. The CDR3 contains 13 residues. CDR3 residues: CASRTLSTGELFF. The CDR3 bases are TGTGCCAGCCGTACTCTCAGCACCGGGGAGCTGTTTTTT.

The V call is TRBV11-1, the J call TRBJ2-1, with TRBD1 matching 7 bases. J was trimmed by 8 bases and V by 3 bases; bases with no gene match: 19. Germline CDR1 SGHAT, CDR2 FQDESV (reference sequence). The length of the CDR3 is 18 residues. The CDR3 reads CASSFGFPGTEMVDEQFF. The CDR3 region has the DNA TGTGCCAGCAGCTTTGGCTTCCCCGGGACAGAGATGGTCGATGAGCAGTTCTTC.

This chain joins TRBV3-1 and TRBJ2-3; D uncertain. The CDR3 has 15 amino acids. Trimming left V 2 bases short and J 0 bases short, with 9 bases between. From germline, CDR1 is LGHDT and CDR2 YNNKEL (reference sequence). CDR3 sequence (DNA): TGTGCCAGCAGCCAAAACCGGAGAAGCACAGATACGCAGTATTTT. It translates to CASSQNRRSTDTQYF.

This chain connects TRBV20-1 to TRBJ2-5, with D perhaps TRBD2 (5 bases). The CDR3 runs 15 residues. Germline CDR1 reads DFQATT; CDR2 reads SNEGSKA (reference sequence). The V and J ends lost 0 bases and 5 bases respectively, with 16 bases between them. The chain's CDR3 is CSARDVLEGSETQYF. The CDR3 DNA reads TGCAGTGCTAGAGATGTGCTAGAGGGCTCGGAGACCCAGTACTTC.

This clonotype appeared a few times. The CDR3 region is CASSLDAGADTQYF. CDR3 in DNA: TGCGCCAGCAGCTTAGACGCGGGAGCAGATACGCAGTATTTT. V usage is TRBV5-1 and J usage is TRBJ2-3, with TRBD2 matching 7 bases. Germline CDR1 SGHRS, CDR2 YFSETQ. V trimming: 2 bases; J trimming: 4 bases; junction bases outside the gene matches: 4. The CDR3 is made up of 14 amino acids. The whole variable domain, remainder taken from reference TRBV5-1 and TRBJ2-3, is KAGVTQTPRYLIKTRGQQVTLSCSPISGHRSVSWYQQTPGQGLQFLFEYFSETQRNKGNFPGRFSGRQFSNSRSEMNVSTLELGDSALYLCASSLDAGADTQYFGPGTRLTVL.

J is TRBJ2-5 and V is TRBV20-1, with D possibly being TRBD1 (5 bases). Gene TRBJ2-7 matches the end of the DNA better, so the J call may be wrong. The V gene's germline CDR1 is DFQATT and CDR2 SNEGSKA (reference sequence). This CDR3 has 14 residues. CDR3 loop: CSAREREQAYEQYF. The CDR3 region has the DNA TGCAGTGCTAGAGAAAGGGAACAGGCCTACGAGCAGTACTTC.

This clonotype has more than one count but fewer than ten. The V and J genes are TRBV25-1 and TRBJ2-1, with 10 bases fitting TRBD2. Germline V gene sequence: CDR1 MGHDK, CDR2 SYGVNS. The CDR3 contains 18 residues. After removal of 2 bases from V and 4 bases from J, the junction contained 11 bases not matched to a gene. DNA of the CDR3: TGTGCCAGCAGTGAAAGCGGGAGGGCCTTTAAGGGGTACAATGAGCAGTTCTTC. Translating it yields CASSESGRAFKGYNEQFF.

The CDR3 is CSASRTGQAGELFF. The CDR3 DNA reads as TGCAGTGCTAGTCGAACAGGGCAGGCCGGGGAGCTGTTTTTT. The chain recombines TRBV20-1 with TRBJ2-2; tentatively, D is TRBD1 (6 bases). The CDR3 contains 14 residues. The germline V gene encodes CDR1 DFQATT and CDR2 SNEGSKA (reference sequence). Trimming removed 3 bases from V and 6 bases from J, with 14 bases in between.

This clonotype was observed a handful of times. The V gene is TRBV12-3 or TRBV12-4, the J gene TRBJ2-2; D gene ambiguous. The V end was cut by 5 bases, the J end by 3 bases, with 7 bases between. This CDR3 is 13 amino acids long. CDR3 DNA: TGTGCCAGCAGTCCCCACCACACCGGGGAGCTGTTTTTT. Its translation is CASSPHHTGELFF.

This clonotype occurred a few times. The chain is built from TRBV20-1 and TRBJ2-1; 8 nucleotides align to TRBD2. CDR3 length equals 16 residues. Germline-derived CDR1 and CDR2 are DFQATT and SNEGSKA (reference sequence). The J segment lost 7 bases and the V segment lost 0 bases, leaving 11 bases of the junction unmatched. The CDR3, as DNA: TGCAGTGCTAGAGATCCACGAGCGGGAGCTAAGAATGAGCAGTTCTTC. Its protein is CSARDPRAGAKNEQFF.

The chain joins TRBV28 to TRBJ2-7, with D perhaps matching TRBD1 (6 bases). The germline V gene has CDR1 MDHEN and CDR2 SYDVKM. V lost 5 bases, J lost 9 bases, and 11 bases lay in between. The CDR3 spans 11 residues. In nucleotides, the CDR3 is TGTGCCAGCAGTCCAGGGGACCTGCAGTACTTC. This encodes CASSPGDLQYF.

The rearrangement links TRBV7-2 to TRBJ1-1, with D tentatively TRBD1 (6 bases). V lost 4 bases and J 8 bases, leaving 17 bases between the germline ends. Germline V CDR1 and CDR2: SGHTA, FQGNSA. The CDR3 loop spans 14 amino acids. CDR3 amino acids: CASSSDNRVSEAFF. CDR3 nucleotide sequence: TGTGCCAGCAGCTCGGATAACAGGGTGTCAGAAGCTTTCTTT.